Below are 22 T cell receptor beta chains sequenced from a single sample in a study of read filtering for tumor transcriptome and immune sequencing. The library was built from about 400 ng RNA with molecular barcoded adaptors for alpha/delta and beta/gamma chains. MiXCR, run by TCRdb on the reads, gives a single entry per CDR3 protein. The table lists roughly 82,000 distinct CDR3 sequences, 9% to 15% of them singletons. Sequencing was performed on a population of CD138-negative cells sorted from bone marrow. The origin of the receptors is a donor at least 40 years old with multiple myeloma.

Details on this clonotype: It may be a read error: a sequence one base away is much more abundant. This likely comes from a read error, as the CDR3 has no conserved phenylalanine or tryptophan at its end. This sequence joins TRBV20-1 and TRBJ2-2, with D maybe TRBD2 (6 bases). V gave up 1 base and J gave up 0 bases, with 18 bases separating them. This CDR3 has 18 amino acids. Germline V lookup: CDR1 DFQATT, CDR2 SNEGSKA (reference sequence). CDR3 bases: TGCAGTGCTAGAGGCGTATATGGGGCGGGATCGAACACCGGGGAGCTGTTTTCT. As protein: CSARGVYGAGSNTGELFS.

About this clonotype itself: One base separates it from a far larger clone, so it is likely a read error. The V call is TRBV6-2 or TRBV6-3, the J call TRBJ1-1, with D unclear. This CDR3 spans 13 amino acids. Germline V gives CDR1 MNHEY, CDR2 SVGEGT. The CDR3: CASTRYPNTEAIF. CDR3 nucleotides: TGTGCCAGCACCAGATACCCGAACACTGAAGCTATCTTT.

The sample holds many counts of this clonotype. The V gene is TRBV28, the J gene TRBJ2-1, with D perhaps matching TRBD2 (6 bases). From germline, CDR1 is MDHEN and CDR2 SYDVKM. V lost 7 bases, J lost 4 bases, and 17 bases lay in between. This CDR3 comprises 15 residues. Here the CDR3 DNA reads TGTGCCAGCACCTCCGGCGGGGTGGGGTACAATGAGCAGTTCTTC. Protein sequence: CASTSGGVGYNEQFF.

This clonotype has a count of ten or more. This chain connects TRBV14 to TRBJ2-3; 11 bases map to TRBD2. The V segment lost 0 bases and the J segment 3 bases; nucleotides outside the gene matches: 5. Germline V CDR1 and CDR2: SGHDN, FVKESK. The CDR3 is 17 residues long. CDR3 coding DNA: TGTGCCAGCAGCCAAGATTTACTAGCGGGAGAAACAGATACGCAGTATTTT. Translation: CASSQDLLAGETDTQYF.

This clonotype was seen many times. The rearrangement uses TRBV7-8 and TRBJ1-1, with D hard to call. Deletions cut 5 bases from V and 8 bases from J, with 15 bases between. This CDR3 contains 13 residues. From germline, CDR1 is SGHVS and CDR2 FQNEAQ. The CDR3 here is CASSPPLGREAFF. CDR3 in DNA: TGTGCCAGCAGCCCCCCCCTCGGCCGAGAAGCTTTCTTT. The whole variable domain, remainder taken from reference TRBV7-8 and TRBJ1-1, is GAGVSQSPRYKVAKRGQDVALRCDPISGHVSLFWYQQALGQGPEFLTYFQNEAQLDKSGLPSDRFFAERPEGSVSTLKIQRTQQEDSAVYLCASSPPLGREAFFGQGTRLTVV.

This clonotype occurred many times. The chain has TRBV6-2 or TRBV6-3 and TRBJ2-7; D is ambiguous. In germline, CDR1 is MNHEY, CDR2 SVGEGT. V was clipped by 0 bases and J by 7 bases, with 10 bases between them. This CDR3 is built from 13 residues. CDR3 sequence (DNA): TGTGCCAGCAGTTACTCTGCTAGTAGGGAGCAGTACTTC. As protein: CASSYSASREQYF.

This clonotype appeared many times. This chain uses TRBV12-3 or TRBV12-4 with TRBJ2-5, with D perhaps TRBD1 (6 bases). Trimming took off 1 base at V and 3 bases at J, with 6 bases between the two ends. CDR3 length: 13 residues. The CDR3 DNA sequence: TGTGCCAGCAGTTTAGACAGGGAAGAGACCCAGTACTTC. It specifies CASSLDREETQYF.

This clonotype was found many times. The V and J genes are TRBV7-8 and TRBJ2-1; TRBD2 aligns across 9 bases. CDR1 SGHVS and CDR2 FQNEAQ come from the germline V gene. The length of the CDR3 is 13 residues. The J segment lost 9 bases and the V segment lost 2 bases, leaving 2 bases of the junction unmatched. The CDR3 nucleotides read TGTGCCAGCAGCTTACGCGGGAGGGGTGAGCAGTTCTTC. Its translation: CASSLRGRGEQFF. The entire variable domain, with the rest obtained from reference TRBV7-8 and TRBJ2-1, is as follows: GAGVSQSPRYKVAKRGQDVALRCDPISGHVSLFWYQQALGQGPEFLTYFQNEAQLDKSGLPSDRFFAERPEGSVSTLKIQRTQQEDSAVYLCASSLRGRGEQFFGPGTRLTVL.

This clonotype was picked up many times. This chain connects TRBV20-1 to TRBJ2-1, with 7 bases aligning to TRBD2. Germline CDR1 is DFQATT and CDR2 is SNEGSKA (reference sequence). The CDR3 covers 14 residues. V lost 1 base, J lost 7 bases, and 7 bases stayed unmatched. The CDR3 DNA reads as TGCAGTGCTAGAGTGACTAGCAAGGGGAATGAGCAGTTCTTC. Protein: CSARVTSKGNEQFF.

This clonotype has ten or more counts. CDR3 DNA sequence: TGCAGTGCTAGACTCTCTAGCGGGAGTCTCAATGAGCAGTTCTTC. Its translation is CSARLSSGSLNEQFF. The chain recombines TRBV20-1 with TRBJ2-1; 10 nucleotides align to TRBD2. CDR1 DFQATT and CDR2 SNEGSKA come from the germline V gene (reference sequence). After removal of 2 bases from V and 6 bases from J, the junction contained 7 bases not matched to a gene. This CDR3 contains 15 residues.

This clonotype was seen at least ten times. V is TRBV7-3 and J is TRBJ2-1; 10 bases match TRBD2. Germline V gene data show CDR1 as SGHTA and CDR2 as FQGTGA. The CDR3 covers 18 residues. V dropped 0 bases and J dropped 9; count of bases not matched to a gene: 14. The CDR3 region is CASSLTARGAGGTGEQFF. The CDR3 DNA reads TGTGCCAGCAGCTTAACGGCTCGGGGAGCGGGAGGGACGGGTGAGCAGTTCTTC.

With respect to this clonotype: One end of the junction does not line up with germline, which may come from a read error. The chain employs TRBV7-3 and TRBJ2-6; either TRBD1 or TRBD2 may supply D (5 bases each). Germline V lookup: CDR1 SGHTA, CDR2 FQGTGA. The CDR3 contains 14 residues. CDR3 region: CASGEGNGADVLTF. The CDR3 nucleotides are TGTGCCAGCGGCGAGGGGAATGGGGCCGACGTCCTGACTTTC.

This clonotype was recorded many times. The chain recombines TRBV7-9 with TRBJ2-1; 8 positions match TRBD1. Germline V gene data show CDR1 as SEHNR and CDR2 as FQNEAQ (reference sequence). Losses at the gene ends were 7 bases for V and 14 bases for J; bases not matched to a gene: 10. This CDR3 has 12 residues. The CDR3 is CASIHPGGGKFF. CDR3 in DNA: TGTGCCAGCATTCACCCAGGGGGCGGGAAGTTCTTC.

The gene calls are TRBV5-1 and TRBJ2-1; D is uncertain. Trimming took off 10 bases at V and 5 bases at J, with 25 bases between the two ends. The germline V gene encodes CDR1 SGHRS and CDR2 YFSETQ. The CDR3 length is 16 residues. CDR3 DNA: TGCGCCTGCGGCACTGTGTTTGGTTTTTCCAACAATGAGCAGTTCTTC. It encodes CACGTVFGFSNNEQFF.

This clonotype was picked up many times. The chain links TRBV7-9 to TRBJ2-3; no clear D gene. CDR3 length equals 13 residues. The germline V and J ends were trimmed by 5 bases and 0 bases, with 6 bases remaining between them. Germline CDR1 is SEHNR and CDR2 is FQNEAQ (reference sequence). In DNA form, the CDR3 reads TGTGCCAGCAGCATAGACAGCACAGATACGCAGTATTTT. It is translated as CASSIDSTDTQYF.

This clonotype was seen many times. The chain recombines TRBV10-2 with TRBJ2-2; 10 nucleotides line up with TRBD1. CDR1 is WSHSY, CDR2 SAAADI, per germline. The CDR3 covers 16 residues. The ends lost 8 bases at V and 3 bases at J; junction bases unmatched: 9. The CDR3 spells CASQSGTGADTGELFF. The CDR3, as DNA: TGCGCCAGCCAATCCGGGACAGGGGCAGACACCGGGGAGCTGTTTTTT.

This clonotype was seen many times. This rearrangement joins TRBV20-1 to TRBJ2-3, with D unclear. Trimming shortened V by 3 bases and J by 2 bases, and 12 bases separated the two germline ends. CDR1 is DFQATT, CDR2 SNEGSKA, per germline (reference sequence). The CDR3 has 14 amino acids. This chain's CDR3 is CSASGLLSTDTQYF. CDR3 coding DNA: TGCAGTGCTAGCGGGCTTCTCTCCACAGATACGCAGTATTTT.

In its sample, this clonotype ranks as medium-sized. The chain uses TRBV20-1 and TRBJ2-1; 13 bases agree with TRBD2. From germline, CDR1 is DFQATT and CDR2 SNEGSKA (reference sequence). This CDR3 contains 16 residues. V shed 5 bases, J shed 4 bases, and the junction held 8 bases outside the gene matches. This CDR3 is CSAGTPGLAGYNEQFF. Written as DNA, the CDR3 is TGCAGTGCTGGAACTCCGGGACTAGCGGGGTACAATGAGCAGTTCTTC.

This clonotype turned up a few times. CDR3 loop: CASSLGSGTGKKPQHF. The DNA for the CDR3 is TGTGCCAGCAGCTTAGGGTCGGGGACAGGAAAAAAGCCCCAGCATTTT. The rearrangement joins TRBV7-9 to TRBJ1-5, with 8 nucleotides matching TRBD1. Germline CDR1 reads SEHNR; CDR2 reads FQNEAQ (reference sequence). Germline trimming cut 1 base from V and 8 bases from J; bases unmatched to any gene: 10. This CDR3 region has 16 residues.

The chain has TRBV7-3 and TRBJ2-1; 8 bases are a match to TRBD2. CDR1 SGHTA and CDR2 FQGTGA come from the germline V gene. The trim removed 1 base at V and 4 bases at J, leaving 12 bases unmatched. The CDR3 covers 18 residues. CDR3 amino acids: CASSLMGTGGAGYNEQFF. In nucleotides, the CDR3 is TGTGCCAGCAGCTTAATGGGAACGGGGGGGGCTGGGTACAATGAGCAGTTCTTC.

In regard to this clonotype: A read error may explain this, as a much larger clone is one base away. J is TRBJ1-5 and V is TRBV5-1, with D maybe TRBD1 (5 bases). Trimming shortened V by 3 bases and J by 7 bases, and 17 bases separated the two germline ends. This CDR3 comprises 15 residues. Germline CDR1 is SGHRS and CDR2 is YFSETQ. The CDR3 loop reads CASSSDGQGPQPQHF. The DNA for the CDR3 is TGCGCCAGCAGCTCGGATGGGCAGGGCCCGCAGCCCCAGCATTTT.

Details on this clonotype: One base away lies a much larger clone, so this may be a sequencing read error. V and J are TRBV12-5 and TRBJ2-1; unclear D gene. Germline V gene sequence: CDR1 LGHNT, CDR2 FRNRAP. The CDR3 sequence is 14 residues long. The CDR3 nucleotides read TGTGCTAGTGGTTTCGGCTCAAAATACAATGAGCAGTCCTTC. Translated: CASGFGSKYNEQSF.